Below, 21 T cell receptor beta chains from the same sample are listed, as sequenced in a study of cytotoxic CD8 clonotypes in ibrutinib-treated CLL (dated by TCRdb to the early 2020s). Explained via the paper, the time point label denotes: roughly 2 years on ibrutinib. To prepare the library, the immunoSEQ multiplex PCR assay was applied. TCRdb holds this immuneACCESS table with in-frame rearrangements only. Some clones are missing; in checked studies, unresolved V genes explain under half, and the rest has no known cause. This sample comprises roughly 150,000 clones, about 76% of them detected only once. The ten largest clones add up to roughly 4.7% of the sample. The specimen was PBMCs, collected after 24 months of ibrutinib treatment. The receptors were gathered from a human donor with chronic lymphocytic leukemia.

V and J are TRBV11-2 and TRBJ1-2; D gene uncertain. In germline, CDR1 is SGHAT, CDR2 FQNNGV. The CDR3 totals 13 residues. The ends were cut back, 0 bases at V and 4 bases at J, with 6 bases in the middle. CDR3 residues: CASSLDWIYGYTF. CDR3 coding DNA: TGTGCCAGCAGCTTAGATTGGATCTATGGCTACACCTTC.

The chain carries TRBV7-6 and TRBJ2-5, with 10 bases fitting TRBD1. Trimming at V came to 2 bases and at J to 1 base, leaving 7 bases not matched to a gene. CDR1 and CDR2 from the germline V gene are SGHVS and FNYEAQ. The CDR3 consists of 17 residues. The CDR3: CASSLSGTGDLQETQYF. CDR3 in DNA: TGTGCCAGCAGCTTATCGGGGACAGGGGACCTCCAAGAGACCCAGTACTTC. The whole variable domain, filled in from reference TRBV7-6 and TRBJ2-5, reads GAGVSQSPRYKVTKRGQDVALRCDPISGHVSLYWYRQALGQGPEFLTYFNYEAQQDKSGLPNDRFSAERPEGSISTLTIQRTEQRDSAMYRCASSLSGTGDLQETQYFGPGTRLLVL.

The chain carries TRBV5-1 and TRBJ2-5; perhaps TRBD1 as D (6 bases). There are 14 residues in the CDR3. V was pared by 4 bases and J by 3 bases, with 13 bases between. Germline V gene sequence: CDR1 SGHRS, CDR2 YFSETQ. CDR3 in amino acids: CASSPVQGEETQYF. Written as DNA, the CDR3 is TGCGCCAGCAGCCCGGTACAGGGAGAAGAGACCCAGTACTTC.

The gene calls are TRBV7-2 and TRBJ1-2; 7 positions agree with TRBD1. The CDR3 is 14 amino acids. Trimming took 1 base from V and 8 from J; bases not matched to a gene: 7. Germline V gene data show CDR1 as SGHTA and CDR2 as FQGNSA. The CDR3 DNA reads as TGTGCCAGCAGCTTAGAACAGGGGCAGAGGGGCTACACCTTC. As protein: CASSLEQGQRGYTF.

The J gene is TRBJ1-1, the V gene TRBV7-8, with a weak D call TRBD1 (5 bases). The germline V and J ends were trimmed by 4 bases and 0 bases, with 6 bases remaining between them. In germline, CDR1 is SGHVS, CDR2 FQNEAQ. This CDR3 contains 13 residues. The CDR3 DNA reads TGTGCCAGCAGCTGGGGCCTGAACACTGAAGCTTTCTTT. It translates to CASSWGLNTEAFF. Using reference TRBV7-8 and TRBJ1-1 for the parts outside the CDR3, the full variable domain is GAGVSQSPRYKVAKRGQDVALRCDPISGHVSLFWYQQALGQGPEFLTYFQNEAQLDKSGLPSDRFFAERPEGSVSTLKIQRTQQEDSAVYLCASSWGLNTEAFFGQGTRLTVV.

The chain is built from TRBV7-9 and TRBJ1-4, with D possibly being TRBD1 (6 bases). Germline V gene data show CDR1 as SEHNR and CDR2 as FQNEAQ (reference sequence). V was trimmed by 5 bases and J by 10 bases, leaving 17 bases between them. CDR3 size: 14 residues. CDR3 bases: TGTGCCAGCAGCCCCACAGGGCCCAGTGGAAAACTGTTTTTT. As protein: CASSPTGPSGKLFF.

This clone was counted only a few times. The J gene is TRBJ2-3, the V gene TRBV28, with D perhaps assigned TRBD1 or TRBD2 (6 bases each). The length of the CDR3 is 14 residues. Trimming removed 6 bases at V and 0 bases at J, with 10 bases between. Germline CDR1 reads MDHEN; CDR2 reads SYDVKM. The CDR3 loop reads CASSKGGSTDTQYF. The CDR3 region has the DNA TGTGCCAGCAGCAAAGGGGGGAGCACAGATACGCAGTATTTT.

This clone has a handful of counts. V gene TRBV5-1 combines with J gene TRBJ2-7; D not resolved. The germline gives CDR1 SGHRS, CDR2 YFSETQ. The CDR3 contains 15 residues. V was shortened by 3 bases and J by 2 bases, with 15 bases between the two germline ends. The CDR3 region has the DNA TGCGCCAGCAGCTCCGGCCCCTTGCCCCCCTACGAGCAGTACTTC. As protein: CASSSGPLPPYEQYF.

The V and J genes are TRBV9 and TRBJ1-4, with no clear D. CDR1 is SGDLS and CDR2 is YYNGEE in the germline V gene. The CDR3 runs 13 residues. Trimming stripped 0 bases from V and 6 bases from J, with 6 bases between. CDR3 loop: CASSVAPYEKLFF. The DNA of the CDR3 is TGTGCCAGCAGCGTAGCTCCATATGAAAAACTGTTTTTT.

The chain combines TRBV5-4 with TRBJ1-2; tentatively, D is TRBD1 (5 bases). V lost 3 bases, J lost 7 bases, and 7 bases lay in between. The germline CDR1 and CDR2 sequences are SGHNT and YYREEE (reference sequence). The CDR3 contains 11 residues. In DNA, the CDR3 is TGTGCCAGCAGCTGGGGGGGTGGCTACACCTTC. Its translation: CASSWGGGYTF.

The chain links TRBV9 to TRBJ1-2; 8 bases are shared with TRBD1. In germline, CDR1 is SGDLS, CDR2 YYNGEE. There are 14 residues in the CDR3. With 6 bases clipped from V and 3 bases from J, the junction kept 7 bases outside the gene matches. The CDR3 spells CASTRTGTDYGYTF. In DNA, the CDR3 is TGTGCCAGCACCCGGACAGGGACCGACTATGGCTACACCTTC.

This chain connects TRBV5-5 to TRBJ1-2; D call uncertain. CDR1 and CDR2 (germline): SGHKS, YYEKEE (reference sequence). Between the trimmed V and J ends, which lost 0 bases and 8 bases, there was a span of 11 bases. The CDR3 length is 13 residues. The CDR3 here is CASSLGEPWGYTF. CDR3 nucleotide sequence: TGTGCCAGCAGCTTGGGGGAGCCGTGGGGCTACACCTTC.

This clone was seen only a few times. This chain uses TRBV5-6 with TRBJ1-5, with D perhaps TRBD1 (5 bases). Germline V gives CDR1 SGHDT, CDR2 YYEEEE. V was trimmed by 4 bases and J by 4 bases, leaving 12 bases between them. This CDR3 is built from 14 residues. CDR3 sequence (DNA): TGTGCCAGCAGCCTCGGGGCCGGGAATCAGCCCCAGCATTTT. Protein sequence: CASSLGAGNQPQHF.

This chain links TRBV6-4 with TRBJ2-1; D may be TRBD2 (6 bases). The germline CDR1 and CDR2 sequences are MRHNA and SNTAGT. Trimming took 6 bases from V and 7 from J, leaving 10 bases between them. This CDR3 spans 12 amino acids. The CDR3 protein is CASSPGRNEQFF. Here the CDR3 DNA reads TGTGCCAGCAGCCCGGGGAGGAATGAGCAGTTCTTC.

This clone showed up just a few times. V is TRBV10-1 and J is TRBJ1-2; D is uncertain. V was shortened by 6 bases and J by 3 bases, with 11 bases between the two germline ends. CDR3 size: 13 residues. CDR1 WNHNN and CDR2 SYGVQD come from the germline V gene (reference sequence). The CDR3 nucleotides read TGCGCCAGCAGACAAGACCCCCACTATGGCTACACCTTC. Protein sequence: CASRQDPHYGYTF.

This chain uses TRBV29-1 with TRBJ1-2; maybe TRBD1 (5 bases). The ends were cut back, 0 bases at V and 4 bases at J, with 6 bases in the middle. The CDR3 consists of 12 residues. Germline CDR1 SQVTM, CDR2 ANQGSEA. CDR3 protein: CSVEDGGYGYTF. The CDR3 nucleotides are TGCAGCGTTGAAGATGGGGGCTATGGCTACACCTTC.

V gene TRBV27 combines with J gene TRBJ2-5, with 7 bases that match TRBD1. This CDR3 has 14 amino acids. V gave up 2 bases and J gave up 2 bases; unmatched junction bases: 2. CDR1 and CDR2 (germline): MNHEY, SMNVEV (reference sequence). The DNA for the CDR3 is TGTGCCAGCAGTTTACGGGACAGACAAGAGACCCAGTACTTC. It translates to CASSLRDRQETQYF.

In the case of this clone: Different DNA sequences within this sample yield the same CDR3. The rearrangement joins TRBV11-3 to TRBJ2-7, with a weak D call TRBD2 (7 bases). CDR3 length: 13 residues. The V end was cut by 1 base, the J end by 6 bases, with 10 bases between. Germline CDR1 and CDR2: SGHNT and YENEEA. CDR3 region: CASSLGGGGEQYF. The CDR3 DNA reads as TGTGCCAGCAGCTTAGGCGGGGGCGGCGAGCAGTACTTC.

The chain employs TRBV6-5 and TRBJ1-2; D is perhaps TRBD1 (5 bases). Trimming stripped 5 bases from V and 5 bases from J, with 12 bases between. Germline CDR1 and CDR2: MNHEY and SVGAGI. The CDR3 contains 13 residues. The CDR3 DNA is TGTGCCAGCAGTACCATGGGGGGATATGGCTACACCTTC. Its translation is CASSTMGGYGYTF.

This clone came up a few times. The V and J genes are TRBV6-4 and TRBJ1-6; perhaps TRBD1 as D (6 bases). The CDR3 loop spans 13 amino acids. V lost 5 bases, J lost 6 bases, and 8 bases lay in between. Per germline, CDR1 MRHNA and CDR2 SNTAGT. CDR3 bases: TGTGCCAGCAGTCTGGACAGTAATTCACCCCTCCACTTT. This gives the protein CASSLDSNSPLHF.

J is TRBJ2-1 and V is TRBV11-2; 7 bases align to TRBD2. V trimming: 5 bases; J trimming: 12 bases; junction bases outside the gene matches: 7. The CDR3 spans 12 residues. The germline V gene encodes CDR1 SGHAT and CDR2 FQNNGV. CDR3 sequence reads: CASSGGGRGQFF. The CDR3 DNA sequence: TGTGCCAGCAGCGGCGGGGGACGCGGGCAGTTCTTC.